One and the same sample provided the 6 T cell receptor beta chains below, sequenced in a study of cytomegalovirus exposure and HLA in healthy donors (dated 2017 in TCRdb). The library came from the immunoSEQ multiplex PCR assay. Entries here come from immuneACCESS through TCRdb and include only in-frame sequences with V and J called. Some clones fail to appear in such tables; in the studies checked, an unresolved V gene covers under half of the shortfall, and the cause of the remainder is unknown. Present in this sample are around 250,000 clones, 85% to 90% of which were seen just once. 0.37% of the sample goes to the ten largest clones. The material sequenced was PBMCs. These receptors were obtained from a young woman in good health and CMV-seronegative.

V usage is TRBV6-1 and J usage is TRBJ2-5; TRBD1 agrees at 7 bases. Per germline, CDR1 MNHNS and CDR2 SASEGT. J gave up 1 base and V 2 bases, and 7 bases lay outside the gene matches. The CDR3 spans 16 residues. The CDR3 sequence: CASSEWGQFFQETQYF. CDR3 coding DNA: TGTGCCAGCAGTGAATGGGGACAGTTCTTCCAAGAGACCCAGTACTTC.

The V and J genes are TRBV4-1 and TRBJ1-4, with D possibly being TRBD1 (6 bases). V lost 3 bases and J lost 0, with 14 bases in between. The germline gives CDR1 MGHRA, CDR2 YSYEKL. The CDR3 runs 17 residues. The CDR3, as DNA: TGCGCCAGCAGCCAGGAAGGATACAGGGCAACTAATGAAAAACTGTTTTTT. Encoded protein: CASSQEGYRATNEKLFF.

A single count supports this clone. The CDR3: CASSEDQDFGNTIYF. In nucleotides, the CDR3 is TGTGCCAGCAGTGAAGATCAGGATTTCGGAAACACCATATATTTT. V and J are TRBV6-1 and TRBJ1-3, with no clear D. Trimming stripped 1 base from V and 4 bases from J, with 11 bases between. The V gene's germline CDR1 is MNHNS and CDR2 SASEGT. This CDR3 spans 15 amino acids.

This clone was observed a single time. The rearrangement joins TRBV5-6 to TRBJ2-1; 10 bases map to TRBD2. This CDR3 is 16 amino acids long. V lost 4 bases, J lost 4 bases, and 8 bases stayed unmatched. In germline, CDR1 is SGHDT, CDR2 YYEEEE. Here the CDR3 reads CASSRRLAGVYNEQFF. For the CDR3, the DNA is TGTGCCAGCAGCCGGAGGCTAGCGGGGGTTTACAATGAGCAGTTCTTC.

The chain links TRBV12-5 to TRBJ2-2, with D perhaps TRBD1 (7 bases). The germline V gene has CDR1 LGHNT and CDR2 FRNRAP. CDR3 length equals 18 residues. V dropped 4 bases and J dropped 3 bases, with 21 bases sitting between them. CDR3 residues: CASGSGEEYQGDTGELFF. In DNA, the CDR3 is TGTGCTAGTGGTTCAGGGGAGGAATACCAGGGGGACACCGGGGAGCTGTTTTTT.

The chain employs TRBV6-5 and TRBJ1-2, with TRBD1 as a possible D gene (6 bases). Trimming took off 5 bases at V and 8 bases at J, with 18 bases between the two ends. Germline V gives CDR1 MNHEY, CDR2 SVGAGI. The CDR3 extends over 14 amino acids. CDR3 DNA: TGTGCCAGCAGTCGCTCGACAGGCGGCGCAGGCTACACCTTC. Its translation is CASSRSTGGAGYTF.